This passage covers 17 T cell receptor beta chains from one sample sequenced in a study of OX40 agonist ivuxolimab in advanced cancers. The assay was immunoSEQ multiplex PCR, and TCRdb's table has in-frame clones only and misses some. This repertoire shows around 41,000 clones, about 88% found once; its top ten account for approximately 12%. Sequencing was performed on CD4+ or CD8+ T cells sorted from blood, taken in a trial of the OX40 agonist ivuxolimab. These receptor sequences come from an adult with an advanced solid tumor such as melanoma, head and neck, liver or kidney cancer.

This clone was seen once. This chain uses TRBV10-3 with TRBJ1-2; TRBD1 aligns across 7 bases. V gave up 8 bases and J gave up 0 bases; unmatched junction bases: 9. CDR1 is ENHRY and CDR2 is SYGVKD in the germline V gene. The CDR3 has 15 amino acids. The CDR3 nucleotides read TGTGCCATCGGGGAACAGGGGCTATCTAACTATGGCTACACCTTC. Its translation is CAIGEQGLSNYGYTF.

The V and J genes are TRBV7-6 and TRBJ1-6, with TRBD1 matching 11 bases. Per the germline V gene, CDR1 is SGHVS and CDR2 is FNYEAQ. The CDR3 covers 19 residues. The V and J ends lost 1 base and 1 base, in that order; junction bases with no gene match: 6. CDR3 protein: CASSLGPDRGLSYNSPLHF. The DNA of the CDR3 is TGTGCCAGCAGCTTAGGCCCGGACAGGGGGCTTTCCTATAATTCACCCCTCCACTTT.

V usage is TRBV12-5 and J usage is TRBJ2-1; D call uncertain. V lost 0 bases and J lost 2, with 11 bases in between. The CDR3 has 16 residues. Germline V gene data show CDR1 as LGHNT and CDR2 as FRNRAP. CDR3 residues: CASGLVGQVPYNEQFF. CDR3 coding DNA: TGTGCTAGTGGTTTGGTAGGTCAGGTCCCCTACAATGAGCAGTTCTTC.

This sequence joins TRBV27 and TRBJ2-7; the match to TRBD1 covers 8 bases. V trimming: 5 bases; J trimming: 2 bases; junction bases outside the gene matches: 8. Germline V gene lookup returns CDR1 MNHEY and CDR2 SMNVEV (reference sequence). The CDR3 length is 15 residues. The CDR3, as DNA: TGTGCCAGCAGTCTACCGGACAGGGTTACCTACGAGCAGTACTTC. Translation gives CASSLPDRVTYEQYF.

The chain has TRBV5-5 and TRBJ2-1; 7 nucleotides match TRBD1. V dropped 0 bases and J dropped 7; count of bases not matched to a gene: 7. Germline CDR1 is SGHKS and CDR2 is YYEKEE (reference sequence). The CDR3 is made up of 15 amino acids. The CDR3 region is CASSLGGGAGNEQFF. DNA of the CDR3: TGTGCCAGCAGCTTGGGAGGGGGCGCAGGGAATGAGCAGTTCTTC.

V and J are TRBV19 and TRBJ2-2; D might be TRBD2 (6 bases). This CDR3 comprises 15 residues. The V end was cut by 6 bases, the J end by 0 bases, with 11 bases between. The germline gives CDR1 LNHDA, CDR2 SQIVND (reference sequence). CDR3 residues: CASSDGEANTGELFF. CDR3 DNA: TGTGCCAGTAGCGATGGGGAGGCGAACACCGGGGAGCTGTTTTTT. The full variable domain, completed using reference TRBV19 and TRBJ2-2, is DGGITQSPKYLFRKEGQNVTLSCEQNLNHDAMYWYRQDPGQGLRLIYYSQIVNDFQKGDIAEGYSVSREKKESFPLTVTSAQKNPTAFYLCASSDGEANTGELFFGEGSRLTVL.

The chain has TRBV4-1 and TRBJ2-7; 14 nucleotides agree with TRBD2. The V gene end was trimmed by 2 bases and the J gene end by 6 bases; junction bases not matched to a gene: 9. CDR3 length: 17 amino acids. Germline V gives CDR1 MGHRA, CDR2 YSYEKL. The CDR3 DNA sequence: TGCGCCAGCAGCCAAAGGAGACTAGCGGGGGGGCCCTCCGAGCAGTACTTC. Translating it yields CASSQRRLAGGPSEQYF.

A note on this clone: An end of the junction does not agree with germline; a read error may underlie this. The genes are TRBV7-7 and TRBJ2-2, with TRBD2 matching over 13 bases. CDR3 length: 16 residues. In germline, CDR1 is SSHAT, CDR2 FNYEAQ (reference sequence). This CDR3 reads CASSPTSGRASWELFF. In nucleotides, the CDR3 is TGTGCTAGCAGCCCCACTAGCGGGAGGGCCTCGTGGGAGCTGTTTTTT.

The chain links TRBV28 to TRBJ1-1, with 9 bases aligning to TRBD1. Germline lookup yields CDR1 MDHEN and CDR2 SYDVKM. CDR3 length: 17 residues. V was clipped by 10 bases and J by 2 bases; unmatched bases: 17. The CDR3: CATRLSPRQGDNTEAFF. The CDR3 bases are TGTGCCACCCGACTTTCCCCACGACAGGGGGATAACACTGAAGCTTTCTTT. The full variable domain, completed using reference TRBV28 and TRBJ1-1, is DVKVTQSSRYLVKRTGEKVFLECVQDMDHENMFWYRQDPGLGLRLIYFSYDVKMKEKGDIPEGYSVSREKKERFSLILESASTNQTSMYLCATRLSPRQGDNTEAFFGQGTRLTVV.

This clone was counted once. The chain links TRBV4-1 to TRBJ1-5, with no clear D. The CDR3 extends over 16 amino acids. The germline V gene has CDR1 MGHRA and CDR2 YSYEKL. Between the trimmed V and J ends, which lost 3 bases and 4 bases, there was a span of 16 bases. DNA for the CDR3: TGCGCCAGCAGCCACCGCGTCGGGCAGCTTAATCAGCCCCAGCATTTT. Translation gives CASSHRVGQLNQPQHF.

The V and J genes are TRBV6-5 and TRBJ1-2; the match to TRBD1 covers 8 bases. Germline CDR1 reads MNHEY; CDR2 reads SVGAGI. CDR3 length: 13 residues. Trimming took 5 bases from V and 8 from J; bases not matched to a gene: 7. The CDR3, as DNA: TGTGCCAGCAGTCAGGACAGGGCGGGGGGCTACACCTTC. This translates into CASSQDRAGGYTF.

The CDR3 DNA is TGTGCCAGCTCACCAGGCAGGGGGCGCGAAGAGACCCAGTACTTC. Protein sequence: CASSPGRGREETQYF. V and J are TRBV18 and TRBJ2-5; TRBD1 aligns across 8 bases. The CDR3 length is 15 residues. Germline values: CDR1 KGHSH, CDR2 LQKENI. Trimming took 2 bases from V and 3 from J; bases not matched to a gene: 5.

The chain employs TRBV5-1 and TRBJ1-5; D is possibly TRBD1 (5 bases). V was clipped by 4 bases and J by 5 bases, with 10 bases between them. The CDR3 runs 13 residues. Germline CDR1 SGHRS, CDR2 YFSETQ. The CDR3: CASSLGGDQPQHF. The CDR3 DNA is TGCGCCAGCAGCCTCGGGGGTGATCAGCCCCAGCATTTT.

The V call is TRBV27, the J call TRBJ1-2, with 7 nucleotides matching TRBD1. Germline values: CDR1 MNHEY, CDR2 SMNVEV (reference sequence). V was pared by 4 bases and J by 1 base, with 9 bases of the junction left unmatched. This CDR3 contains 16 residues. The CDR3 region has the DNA TGTGCCAGCAGTTCTCGGACAGGCGCCCTTAACTATGGCTACACCTTC. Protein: CASSSRTGALNYGYTF.

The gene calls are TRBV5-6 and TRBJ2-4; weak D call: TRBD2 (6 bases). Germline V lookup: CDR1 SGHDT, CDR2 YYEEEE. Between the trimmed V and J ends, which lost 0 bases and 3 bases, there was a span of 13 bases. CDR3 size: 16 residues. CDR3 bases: TGTGCCAGCAGCTTGGAGTTGAGGGAGGTCAAAAACATTCAGTACTTC. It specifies CASSLELREVKNIQYF.

CDR3 coding DNA: TGTGCCAGCAGCGGGGGACAGAATAATTCACCCCTCCACTTT. Protein product: CASSGGQNNSPLHF. V is TRBV7-9 and J is TRBJ1-6, with 7 bases lining up with TRBD1. Germline V CDR1 and CDR2: SEHNR, FQNEAQ (reference sequence). Trimming removed 5 bases from V and 5 bases from J; junction bases left unmatched: 3. The length of the CDR3 is 14 residues.

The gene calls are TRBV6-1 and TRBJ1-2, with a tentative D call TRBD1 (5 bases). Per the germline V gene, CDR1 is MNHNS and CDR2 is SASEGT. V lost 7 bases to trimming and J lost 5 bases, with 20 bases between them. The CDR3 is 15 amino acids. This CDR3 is CASNPGAPGGYGYTF. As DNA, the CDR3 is TGTGCCAGCAATCCCGGGGCACCCGGGGGGTATGGCTACACCTTC.